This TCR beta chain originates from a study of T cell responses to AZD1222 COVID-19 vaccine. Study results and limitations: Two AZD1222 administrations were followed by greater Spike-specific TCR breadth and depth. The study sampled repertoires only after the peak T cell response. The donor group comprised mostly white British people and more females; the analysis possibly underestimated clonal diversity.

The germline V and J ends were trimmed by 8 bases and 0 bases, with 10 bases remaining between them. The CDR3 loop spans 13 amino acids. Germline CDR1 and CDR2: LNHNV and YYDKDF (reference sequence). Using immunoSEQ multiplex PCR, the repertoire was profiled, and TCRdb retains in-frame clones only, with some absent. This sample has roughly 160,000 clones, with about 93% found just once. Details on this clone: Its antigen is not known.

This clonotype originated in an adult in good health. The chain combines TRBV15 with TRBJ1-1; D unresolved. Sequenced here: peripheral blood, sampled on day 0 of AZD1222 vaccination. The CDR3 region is CATAPRMNTEAFF. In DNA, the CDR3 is TGTGCCACCGCCCCTCGAATGAACACTGAAGCTTTCTTT.